This T cell receptor beta chain was captured in a study of monozygotic twins with inflammatory bowel disease. Study findings and constraints: Cells of different T cell subtypes could not be told apart.

Blood was drawn once per donor, and each sample measured 2 to 2.5 ml. To note about this clonotype: Its antigen remains unidentified.

Each sample's cDNA came from eight separate reactions. Incorporation of UMIs carrying a 6-nucleotide sample barcode was performed by template switching. For each CDR3 protein, TCRdb gives one entry from its re-call of the 5' RACE reads, without DNA. This sample's table reports approximately 330,000 distinct CDR3 sequences. There are 17 residues in the CDR3. CDR1 is SGHTA and CDR2 is FQGTGA in the germline V gene. The sequence was collected from a human donor with ulcerative colitis or Crohn's disease, or a healthy co-twin of an affected twin (not recorded which). V is TRBV7-3 and J is TRBJ2-3; the TCRdb call, TRBD2, lacks DNA for checking. Material: blood. The chain's CDR3 is CASSLRSGTSGSAAQYF.